What follows describes a single TCR beta chain. The data originate from a study of CD4 and CD8 cells across lung adenocarcinoma regions. Localized lung adenocarcinoma, a non-small cell lung cancer, affected the donors. The CDR3 has 15 amino acids. V lost 0 bases, J lost 5 bases, and 13 bases lay in between. In germline, CDR1 is WSHSY, CDR2 SAAADI. TCRdb passed the PCR reads through MiXCR, listing each CDR3 protein once. This repertoire shows roughly 7,100 distinct CDR3 sequences, less than 55% found once; its top ten account for 30%. The sample comprised CD4+ T cells from the margin of a lung tumor. The source of this sequence is a male donor with lung adenocarcinoma. The CD4 and CD8 labels of this study may be unreliable. The chain carries TRBV10-2 and TRBJ2-5, with D perhaps TRBD2 (5 bases). Here the CDR3 DNA reads TGCGCCAGCAGTGAGTCCGAGAGGGTTCTGGAGACCCAGTACTTC. Protein: CASSESERVLETQYF.